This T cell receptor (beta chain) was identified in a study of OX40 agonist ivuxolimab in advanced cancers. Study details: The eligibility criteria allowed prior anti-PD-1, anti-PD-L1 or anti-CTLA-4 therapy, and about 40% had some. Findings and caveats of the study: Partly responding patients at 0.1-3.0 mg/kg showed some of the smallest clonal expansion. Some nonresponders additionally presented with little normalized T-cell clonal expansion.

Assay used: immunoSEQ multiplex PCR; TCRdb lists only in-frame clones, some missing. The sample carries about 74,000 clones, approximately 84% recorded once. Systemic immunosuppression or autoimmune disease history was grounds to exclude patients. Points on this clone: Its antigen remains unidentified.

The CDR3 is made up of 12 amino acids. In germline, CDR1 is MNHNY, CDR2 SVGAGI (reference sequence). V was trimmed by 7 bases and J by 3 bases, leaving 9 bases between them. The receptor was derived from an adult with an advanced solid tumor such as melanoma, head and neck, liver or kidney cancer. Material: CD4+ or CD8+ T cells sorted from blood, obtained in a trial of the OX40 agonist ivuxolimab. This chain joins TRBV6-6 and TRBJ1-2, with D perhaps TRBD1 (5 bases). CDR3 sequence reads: CASMGGDYGYTF. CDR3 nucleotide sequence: TGTGCCAGCATGGGAGGGGACTATGGCTACACCTTC.